What follows is one T cell receptor (beta chain) and its context. These data belong to a study of blood T cell repertoires in COVID-19. Turning to the study itself: The study drew acute and convalescent COVID-19 samples from the United States, Italy and Spain.

Authors' data handling: For nucleated cells, counts were estimated from reference gene primer amplification. The table came from immunoSEQ multiplex PCR; TCRdb's copy has only in-frame clones and leaves some out. The DNA gave D and trimming, while V, J and clone size come from that table. The sample has about 250,000 clones, about 85% seen once. This CDR3 comprises 14 residues. V shed 6 bases, J shed 3 bases, and the junction held 8 bases outside the gene matches. Germline CDR1 reads SNHLY; CDR2 reads FYNNEI. The origin of this receptor is a man aged 18 to 29 with active or convalescent COVID-19. Sequencing was performed on peripheral blood. The chain uses TRBV2 and TRBJ2-7; 7 bases map to TRBD1. The CDR3 DNA reads TGTGCCAGCAGGGACACCGGGACAGTCTACGAGCAGTACTTC. This gives the protein CASRDTGTVYEQYF.